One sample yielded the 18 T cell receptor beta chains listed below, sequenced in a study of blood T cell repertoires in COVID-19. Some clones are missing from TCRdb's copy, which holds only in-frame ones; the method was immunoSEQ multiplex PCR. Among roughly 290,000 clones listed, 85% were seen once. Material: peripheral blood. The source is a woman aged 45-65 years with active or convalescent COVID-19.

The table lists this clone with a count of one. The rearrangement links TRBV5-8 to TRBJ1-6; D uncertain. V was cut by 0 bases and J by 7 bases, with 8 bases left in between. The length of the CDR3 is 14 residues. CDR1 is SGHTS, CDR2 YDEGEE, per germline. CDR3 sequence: CASSLVGENSPLHF. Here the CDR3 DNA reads TGTGCCAGCAGCTTGGTCGGGGAAAATTCACCCCTCCACTTT. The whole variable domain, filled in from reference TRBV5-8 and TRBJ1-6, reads EAGVTQSPTHLIKTRGQQATLRCSPISGHTSVYWYQQALGLGLQFLLWYDEGEERNRGNFPPRFSGRQFPNYSSELNVNALELEDSALYLCASSLVGENSPLHFGNGTRLTVT.

As DNA, the CDR3 is TGTGCCACCAGTGATCGGGAAAGGGGGCCCTACGAGCAGTACTTC. Its protein product is CATSDRERGPYEQYF. J is TRBJ2-7 and V is TRBV24-1, with 7 bases lining up with TRBD1. The CDR3 has 15 residues. V lost 3 bases and J lost 2; bases outside the gene matches: 6. Looked up from germline, CDR1 is KGHDR and CDR2 is SFDVKD.

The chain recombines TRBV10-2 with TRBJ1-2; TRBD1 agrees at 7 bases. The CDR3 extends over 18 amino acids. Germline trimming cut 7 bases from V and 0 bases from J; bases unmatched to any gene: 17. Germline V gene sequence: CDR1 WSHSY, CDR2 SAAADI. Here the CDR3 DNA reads TGCGCCAGCACTTACAGGGGAATCAGGACCGGGACTAACTATGGCTACACCTTC. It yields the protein CASTYRGIRTGTNYGYTF.

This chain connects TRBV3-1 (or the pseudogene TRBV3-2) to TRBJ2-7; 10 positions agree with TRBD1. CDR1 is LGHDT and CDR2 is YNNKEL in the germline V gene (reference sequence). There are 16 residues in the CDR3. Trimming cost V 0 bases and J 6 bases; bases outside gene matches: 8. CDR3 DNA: TGTGCCAGCAGCCAAGACAACTTCGGACAGGGGGGCGAGCAGTACTTC. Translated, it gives CASSQDNFGQGGEQYF.

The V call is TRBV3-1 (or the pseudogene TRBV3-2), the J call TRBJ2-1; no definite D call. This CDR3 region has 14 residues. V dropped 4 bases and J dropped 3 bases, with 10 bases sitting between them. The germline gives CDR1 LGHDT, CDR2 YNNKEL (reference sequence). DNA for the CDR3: TGTGCCAGCAGCCCCAAGAGCTTCTACAATGAGCAGTTCTTC. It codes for CASSPKSFYNEQFF.

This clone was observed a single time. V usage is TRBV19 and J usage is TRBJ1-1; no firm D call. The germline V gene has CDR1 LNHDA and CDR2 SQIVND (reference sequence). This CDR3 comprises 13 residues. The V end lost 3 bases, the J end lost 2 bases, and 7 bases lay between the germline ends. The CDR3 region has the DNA TGTGCCAGTAGTATTGAGGGAAACACTGAAGCTTTCTTT. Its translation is CASSIEGNTEAFF.

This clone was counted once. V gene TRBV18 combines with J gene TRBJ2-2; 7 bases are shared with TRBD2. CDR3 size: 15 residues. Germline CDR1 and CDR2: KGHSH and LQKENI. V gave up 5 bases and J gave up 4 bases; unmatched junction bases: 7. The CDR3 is CASSIAGLITGELFF. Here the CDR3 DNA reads TGTGCCAGCTCAATAGCGGGCCTCATCACCGGGGAGCTGTTTTTT.

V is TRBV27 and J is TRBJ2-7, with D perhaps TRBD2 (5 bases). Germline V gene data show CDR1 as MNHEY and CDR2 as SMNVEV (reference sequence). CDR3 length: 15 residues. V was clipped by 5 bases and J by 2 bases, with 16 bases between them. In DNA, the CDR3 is TGTGCCAGCAGTCTTGCTACTTGGGGAGCCTACGAGCAGTACTTC. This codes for CASSLATWGAYEQYF.

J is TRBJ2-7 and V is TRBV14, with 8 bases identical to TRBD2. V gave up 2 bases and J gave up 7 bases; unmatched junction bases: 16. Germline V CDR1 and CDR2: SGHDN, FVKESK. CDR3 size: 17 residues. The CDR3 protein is CASSQTSGSALGVEQYF. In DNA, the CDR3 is TGTGCCAGCAGCCAAACCAGCGGGAGTGCTCTCGGAGTGGAGCAGTACTTC.

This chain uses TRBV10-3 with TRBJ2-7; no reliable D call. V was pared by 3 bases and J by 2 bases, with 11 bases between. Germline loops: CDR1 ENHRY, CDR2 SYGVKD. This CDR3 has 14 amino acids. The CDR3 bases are TGTGCCATCAGTGAACGGGTGCCAACCTACGAGCAGTACTTC. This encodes CAISERVPTYEQYF.

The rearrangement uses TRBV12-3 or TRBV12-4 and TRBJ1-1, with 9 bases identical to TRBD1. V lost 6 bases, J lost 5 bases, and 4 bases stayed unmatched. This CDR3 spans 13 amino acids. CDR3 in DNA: TGTGCCAGCAGGGGGACAGGGTCGACTGAAGCTTTCTTT. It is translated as CASRGTGSTEAFF.

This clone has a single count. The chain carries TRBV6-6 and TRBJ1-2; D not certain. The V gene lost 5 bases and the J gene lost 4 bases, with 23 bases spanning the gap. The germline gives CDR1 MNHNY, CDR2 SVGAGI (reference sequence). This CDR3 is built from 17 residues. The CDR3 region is CASSLLQDSTGPYGYTF. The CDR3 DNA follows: TGTGCCAGCAGTCTTCTACAAGACTCCACGGGTCCCTATGGCTACACCTTC.

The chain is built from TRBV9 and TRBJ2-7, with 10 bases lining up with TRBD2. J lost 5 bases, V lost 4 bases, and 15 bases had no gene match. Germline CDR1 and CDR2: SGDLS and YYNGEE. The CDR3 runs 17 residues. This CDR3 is CASSPVRLAGEVHEQYF. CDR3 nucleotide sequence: TGTGCCAGCAGCCCCGTCCGGCTAGCGGGAGAGGTCCACGAGCAGTACTTC. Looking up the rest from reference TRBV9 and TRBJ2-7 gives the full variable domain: DSGVTQTPKHLITATGQRVTLRCSPRSGDLSVYWYQQSLDQGLQFLIQYYNGEERAKGNILERFSAQQFPDLHSELNLSSLELGDSALYFCASSPVRLAGEVHEQYFGPGTRLTVT.

CDR3 sequence reads: CASSTYGTSGSWGEQFF. CDR3 nucleotide sequence: TGTGCCAGCAGCACATATGGGACTAGCGGGAGTTGGGGTGAGCAGTTCTTC. The chain recombines TRBV7-8 with TRBJ2-1, with 14 bases matching TRBD2. CDR3 length: 17 residues. V lost 5 bases, J lost 9 bases, and 12 bases stayed unmatched. Germline V gives CDR1 SGHVS, CDR2 FQNEAQ.

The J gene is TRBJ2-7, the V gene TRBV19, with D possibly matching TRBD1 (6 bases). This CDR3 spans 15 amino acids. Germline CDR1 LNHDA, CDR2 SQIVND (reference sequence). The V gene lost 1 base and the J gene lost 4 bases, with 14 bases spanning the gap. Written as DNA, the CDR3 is TGTGCCAGTAGTATAGCAGTTCACAGGGCGTACGAGCAGTACTTC. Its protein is CASSIAVHRAYEQYF.

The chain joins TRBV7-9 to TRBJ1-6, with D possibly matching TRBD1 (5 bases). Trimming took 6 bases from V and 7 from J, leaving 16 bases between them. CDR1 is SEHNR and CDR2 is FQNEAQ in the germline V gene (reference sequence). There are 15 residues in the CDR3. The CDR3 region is CASSPTGLSNSPLHF. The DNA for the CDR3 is TGTGCCAGCAGTCCTACGGGACTGTCGAATTCACCCCTCCACTTT.

The CDR3 DNA sequence: TGTGCCAGCAGCCCGGGAGGTTCCAGGGAGCAATATGGCTACACCTTC. It encodes CASSPGGSREQYGYTF. The rearrangement uses TRBV5-4 and TRBJ1-2; possibly TRBD1 for D (5 bases). Germline CDR1 reads SGHNT; CDR2 reads YYREEE (reference sequence). The CDR3 runs 16 residues. V lost 4 bases and J lost 5, with 21 bases in between.

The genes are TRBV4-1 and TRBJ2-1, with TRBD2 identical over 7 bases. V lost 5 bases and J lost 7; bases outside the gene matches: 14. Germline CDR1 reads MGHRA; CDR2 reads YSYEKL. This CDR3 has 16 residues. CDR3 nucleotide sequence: TGCGCCAGCAGCGCGCTAGACGTGCGCGGGAGTAATGAGCAGTTCTTC. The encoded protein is CASSALDVRGSNEQFF.